Here is one T cell receptor beta chain with its context. This sample is part of a study of blood T cell repertoires in COVID-19. Overall study: In each case, the material was cDNA or gDNA derived from T cells, B-cell-depleted T cells, or PBMCs.

The authors' processing: Counts of nucleated cells, estimated from reference gene primer amplification, were obtained. Assay used: immunoSEQ multiplex PCR; TCRdb lists only in-frame clones, some missing. V, J and clone size are those of that table, while D and trimming were read from the DNA. The sample lists 98,000 or so clones; approximately 88% were seen once. CDR3 length: 15 amino acids. The germline V gene encodes CDR1 MDHEN and CDR2 SYDVKM. Trimming removed 3 bases from V and 4 bases from J; junction bases left unmatched: 4. Sequenced: peripheral blood. The sequence was collected from a man aged 55 to 70 with COVID-19, enrolled during active disease. The chain joins TRBV28 to TRBJ2-2; 8 bases are shared with TRBD1. CDR3 in DNA: TGTGCCAGCAGTTTGCGACAGGGGCGCACCGGGGAGCTGTTTTTT. It specifies CASSLRQGRTGELFF.